The clone carrying this T cell receptor beta chain is medium-sized by frequency. Other DNA sequences in the sample encode the same CDR3. The data derive from a study of cytomegalovirus exposure and HLA in healthy donors. Primers included in the PCR were 60 Vbeta and 13 Jbeta primers. The repertoire was sequenced with immunoSEQ multiplex PCR; TCRdb's copy has only in-frame clones and lacks some. Its listing shows some 41,000 clones. Trimming cost V 0 bases and J 0 bases, with 6 bases left between them. This CDR3 has 15 residues. The germline CDR1 and CDR2 sequences are MRHNA and SNTAGT. Sequencing used PBMCs. This sequence joins TRBV6-4 and TRBJ2-1, with D possibly being TRBD2 (5 bases). The receptor was isolated from a man aged 30 to 45 in good health and CMV-seronegative. The CDR3 is CASSDSSGSYNEQFF. CDR3 coding DNA: TGTGCCAGCAGTGACTCGAGCGGCTCCTACAATGAGCAGTTCTTC.